The rows below give T cell receptor beta chains drawn from one sample of a study of T cells in Graves' hyperthyroidism and ophthalmopathy. TCRdb processed the multiplex PCR reads anew with MiXCR; each CDR3 protein has one entry. The sample comprises about 360,000 distinct CDR3 sequences, roughly 13% of which are singletons, and around 9.2% rests with the top ten. The specimen sequenced was blood. Source of these receptors: a woman under 30 with Graves' hyperthyroidism. Each CDR3 is given with its conserved first and last residue. D genes are given only for firm matches. Clone size is given for some rows only: seen once, a few or many times, or a class if the clone is expanded.

few,TRBV11-3,TRBJ2-2,NA,CASSPPRTTNTGELFF,TGTGCCAGCAGCCCTCCCCGAACGACGAACACCGGGGAGCTGTTTTTT
NA,TRBV9,TRBJ1-2,NA,CASSPGPSQGYTF,TGTGCCAGCAGCCCAGGGCCCTCCCAGGGCTACACCTTC
many,TRBV7-6,TRBJ2-6,NA,CASSFGGSGANVLTF,TGTGCCAGCAGCTTCGGAGGCTCTGGGGCCAACGTCCTGACTTTC
NA,TRBV6-1,TRBJ1-1,NA,CASSPRDVLNTEAFF,TGTGCCAGCAGCCCCCGAGATGTGCTGAACACTGAAGCTTTCTTT
once,TRBV28,TRBJ2-7,NA,CASTTGGRSYEQYF,TGTGCCAGCACAACGGGGGGCCGCTCCTACGAGCAGTACTTC
many,TRBV5-6,TRBJ2-5,NA,CASSLAGGAGETQYF,TGTGCCAGCAGCTTGGCCGGTGGGGCCGGGGAGACCCAGTACTTC
NA,TRBV5-8,TRBJ2-3,TRBD1,CASSPPAGTVSSDTQYF,TGTGCCAGCAGCCCGCCCGCCGGGACAGTTTCATCAGATACGCAGTATTTT
NA,TRBV19,TRBJ1-3,NA,CASTTDTYSGNTIYF,TGTGCCAGTACAACAGATACCTACTCTGGAAACACCATATATTTT
few,TRBV20-1,TRBJ2-1,NA,CSARRRLSNEQFF,TGCAGTGCTCGACGGAGGCTAAGCAATGAGCAGTTCTTC
many,TRBV7-2,TRBJ2-1,NA,CASSSIREQFF,TGTGCCAGCAGCTCGATCCGGGAGCAGTTCTTC
few,TRBV29-1,TRBJ1-6,TRBD1,CSVAQGQNSPLHF,TGCAGCGTTGCACAGGGGCAGAATTCACCCCTCCACTTT
few,TRBV6-1,TRBJ2-7,TRBD2,CASSPRGGAYEQYF,TGTGCCAGCAGTCCCCGGGGGGGGGCCTACGAGCAGTACTTC
NA,TRBV7-9,TRBJ2-4,NA,CASSRLPGIIAKNIQYF,TGTGCCAGCAGTAGATTACCGGGAATTATAGCCAAAAACATTCAGTACTTC
many,TRBV7-3,TRBJ2-1,TRBD2,CASSRSGTNNEQFF,TGTGCCAGCAGCAGATCCGGGACTAACAATGAGCAGTTCTTC
NA,TRBV2,TRBJ2-7,NA,CASSEGSLREQYF,TGTGCCAGCAGTGAAGGGAGCCTACGAGAGCAGTACTTC
few,TRBV6-2/TRBV6-3,TRBJ2-2,NA,CASSYSSGSGELFF,TGTGCCAGCAGTTACTCTTCGGGCTCCGGGGAGCTGTTTTTT
few,TRBV5-4,TRBJ2-3,TRBD1,CASSDRDRPLGVTDTQYF,TGTGCCTCGTCAGACCGGGACAGGCCGCTGGGCGTCACAGATACGCAGTATTTT
many,TRBV7-8,TRBJ2-7,NA,CASSSRSGQYF,TGTGCCAGCAGCTCAAGGTCCGGGCAGTACTTC
NA,TRBV5-6,TRBJ1-1,NA,CASSRSSKNTEAFF,TGTGCCAGCAGCCGTAGCAGCAAGAACACTGAAGCTTTCTTT
NA,TRBV12-3/TRBV12-4,TRBJ2-3,TRBD2,CASSLVVAGADTQYF,TGTGCCAGCAGTTTGGTTGTGGCGGGGGCAGATACGCAGTATTTT
many,TRBV28,TRBJ1-2,TRBD1,CASSQPGQPANYGYTF,TGTGCCAGCAGTCAACCGGGACAGCCAGCTAACTATGGCTACACCTTC
many,TRBV12-3/TRBV12-4,TRBJ2-1,NA,CASRHRGGSYPWRSSYNEQFF,TGTGCCAGCAGGCACAGGGGGGGATCCTACCCCTGGAGGAGCTCCTACAATGAGCAGTTCTTC
many,TRBV5-8,TRBJ1-1,TRBD1,CASSIQGSRGTEAFF,TGTGCCAGCAGCATACAGGGGAGCCGTGGCACTGAAGCTTTCTTT
many,TRBV20-1,TRBJ2-7,TRBD2,CSARGMTSYSYEQYF,TGCAGTGCTAGAGGGATGACTAGCTACTCCTACGAGCAGTACTTC
NA,TRBV9,TRBJ2-1,NA,CASSVGVDSALLSYNEQFF,TGTGCCAGCAGCGTAGGGGTGGACTCGGCCCTTCTATCCTACAATGAGCAGTTCTTC
NA,TRBV9,TRBJ1-1,NA,CASSARVSTEAFF,TGTGCCAGCAGCGCCAGGGTAAGCACTGAAGCTTTCTTT
many,TRBV7-2,TRBJ2-7,NA,CASSLRRGGNYEQYF,TGTGCCAGCAGCTTAAGGCGTGGAGGGAACTACGAGCAGTACTTC
many,TRBV6-1,TRBJ1-1,TRBD1,CASARDSPTEAFF,TGTGCCAGCGCCCGGGACAGTCCCACTGAAGCTTTCTTT
few,TRBV15,TRBJ1-1,NA,CATSMWGGNTEAFF,TGTGCCACCAGCATGTGGGGGGGGAACACTGAAGCTTTCTTT
NA,TRBV27,TRBJ2-7,NA,CASSARRGDRPYGQYF,TGTGCCAGCAGCGCCCGCAGGGGGGACAGACCCTACGGGCAGTACTTC
NA,TRBV15,TRBJ2-5,NA,CATSREGQTPQETQYF,TGTGCCACCAGCAGAGAGGGGCAGACCCCCCAAGAGACCCAGTACTTC
many,TRBV28,TRBJ1-1,TRBD1,CASSPSGTGLMNTEAFF,TGTGCCAGCAGTCCCTCCGGGACAGGTCTCATGAACACTGAAGCTTTCTTT
many,TRBV20-1,TRBJ2-3,NA,CSARGLEGANWRDTQYF,TGCAGTGCTAGAGGACTGGAAGGAGCCAACTGGAGGGATACGCAGTATTTT
many,TRBV10-3,TRBJ2-7,TRBD1,CAAQGAGEHEQYF,TGTGCCGCACAGGGGGCGGGGGAACACGAGCAGTACTTC
few,TRBV6-1,TRBJ1-6,NA,CASSEVVDSPLHF,TGTGCCAGCAGTGAGGTCGTCGATTCACCCCTCCACTTT
NA,TRBV7-2,TRBJ2-5,TRBD1,CASSLDIQGARKTQYF,TGTGCCAGCAGCTTAGATATTCAGGGGGCAAGGAAGACCCAGTACTTC
many,TRBV6-1,TRBJ2-7,NA,CASSYGVSYEQYF,TGTGCCAGCAGTTATGGGGTCTCCTACGAGCAGTACTTC
NA,TRBV20-1,TRBJ1-1,NA,CSAGSGGRVEAFF,TGCAGTGCTGGGTCGGGGGGACGTGTAGAAGCTTTCTTT
few,TRBV6-1,TRBJ2-2,TRBD1,CASSQGAGNTGELFF,TGTGCCAGCTCACAGGGGGCCGGGAACACCGGGGAGCTGTTTTTT
few,TRBV11-2,TRBJ2-5,TRBD2,CASSHGLAGGQETQYF,TGTGCCAGCAGTCATGGACTAGCGGGGGGACAAGAGACCCAGTACTTC
NA,TRBV24-1,TRBJ1-3,NA,CAASSSGNTIYF,TGTGCCGCCTCTAGCTCTGGAAACACCATATATTTT
NA,TRBV12-3/TRBV12-4,TRBJ1-1,TRBD1,CASSRQQGRMITEAFF,TGTGCCAGCAGCCGACAACAGGGGCGGATGATCACTGAAGCTTTCTTT
NA,TRBV5-4,TRBJ2-3,TRBD2,CASSPSGRALTDTQYF,TGTGCCAGCAGCCCTAGCGGGAGGGCCCTCACAGATACGCAGTATTTT
NA,TRBV7-2,TRBJ1-1,NA,CASSSQGNTEASF,TGTGCCAGCAGCTCACAGGGTAACACTGAAGCTTCCTTT
many,TRBV7-9,TRBJ2-1,TRBD2,CASSPKGLAGSNEQFF,TGTGCCAGCAGCCCGAAGGGACTAGCGGGGAGTAATGAGCAGTTCTTC
NA,TRBV5-1,TRBJ2-5,NA,CASSPGGGRETQYF,TGCGCCAGCAGCCCCGGAGGGGGGAGGGAGACCCAGTACTTC